This record looks at one T cell receptor (beta chain) sequence and its context. The antigen is not known. CDR1 and CDR2 (germline): MDHEN, SYDVKM. Trimming cost V 5 bases and J 9 bases, with 10 bases left between them. CDR3 length equals 12 residues. The data were obtained in a study of beta chain features in type 1 diabetes. Study at large: Patients were similar to healthy donors in age and gender (as well as in cell yields). The examined sorted cells totaled 110 million or so across samples.

Every isolated RNA sample was fully reverse transcribed, so sequencing captured expressed TCRB transcripts. Assay used: immunoSEQ multiplex PCR; TCRdb lists only in-frame clones, some missing. The data show about 340,000 clones, around 9.3% seen once. Only one heparinised blood draw was taken per donor, and its volume averaged approximately 0.11 L. Study observations and caveats: People with Type 1 diabetes carried modestly yet significantly shorter TCRB CDR3s in all four CD4+ subsets. A potential influence of HLA type upon TCRB rearrangement remained unresolved herein.

The source is a man aged 25-45 years with type 1 diabetes. The specimen was central memory CD4+ T cells from blood. The chain carries TRBV28 and TRBJ2-2; TRBD1 might be the D (5 bases). CDR3 protein: CASSQGRRELFF. As DNA, the CDR3 is TGTGCCAGCAGTCAGGGCCGGAGGGAGCTGTTTTTT.